A selection of T cell receptor beta chains follows, all from one sample in a study of CD8+ T cells in alopecia areata. The method was immunoSEQ multiplex PCR; TCRdb's version includes in-frame clones alone and lacks a portion of them. The sample carries about 4,000 clones, 70% recorded once. The specimen comprised skin, sampled at week 24, from a patient treated with tofacitinib. Source of these receptors: a human donor with alopecia areata. The CDR3 runs from the conserved cysteine through the conserved F or W. Each record gives: D gene, J gene, V gene, clone size, CDR3 DNA, CDR3 protein. D genes are given only for firm matches. Not every row has a clone size; where given, it reads once, few, many or a size class.

NA	TRBJ2-7	TRBV5-4	NA	TGTGCCAGCAGCTTGAGCCAGGGGCCCTACGAGCAGTACTTC	CASSLSQGPYEQYF
NA	TRBJ2-5	TRBV28	few	TGTGCCAGCAGTCCCTACGGACGGCAAGAGACCCAGTACTTC	CASSPYGRQETQYF
TRBD1	TRBJ2-5	TRBV27	NA	TGTGCCAGCAGTAGGGACAGGGTAGAGGAGACCCAGTACTTC	CASSRDRVEETQYF
NA	TRBJ2-1	TRBV6-5	NA	TGTGCCAGCACTTCGGGGGCGTACAATGAGCAGTTCTTC	CASTSGAYNEQFF
TRBD1	TRBJ1-1	TRBV6-5	NA	TGTGCCAGCAGTTACGGGACAGGGGTCACTGAAGCTTTCTTT	CASSYGTGVTEAFF
NA	TRBJ2-1	TRBV6-5	NA	TGTGCCAGCACTTCGGGGGCGTACAATGAGCAGTTCTTC	CASTSGAYNEQFF
NA	TRBJ2-2	TRBV6-4	NA	TGTGCCAGCAGCGGACAGTCGAACACCGGGGAGCTGTTTTTT	CASSGQSNTGELFF
NA	TRBJ1-5	TRBV7-8	NA	TGTGCCAGCAGCTTACGGGGTGGCAATCAGCCCCAGCATTTT	CASSLRGGNQPQHF
NA	TRBJ2-2	TRBV9	few	TGTGCCAGCAGCGGAGGGGTACTAAACACCGGGGAGCTGTTTTTT	CASSGGVLNTGELFF
NA	TRBJ1-2	TRBV28	NA	TGTGCCAGCAGAAAGGGGCAGGCGGGTGGCTACACCTTC	CASRKGQAGGYTF
TRBD1	TRBJ1-1	TRBV6-5	NA	TGTGCCAGCAGTCCACAGGGGGCAAGGAGCACTGAAGCTTTCTTT	CASSPQGARSTEAFF
TRBD2	TRBJ2-3	TRBV4-1	NA	TGCGCCAGCAGCCAAGATGGGCTGCGGGGGTGGACAGATACGCAGTATTTT	CASSQDGLRGWTDTQYF
TRBD2	TRBJ2-3	TRBV7-9	few	TGTGCCAGCAGCCCCCCGGGGGGACGCACAGATACGCAGTATTTT	CASSPPGGRTDTQYF
TRBD2	TRBJ2-7	TRBV27	NA	TGTGCCAGCAGTTTAAGTTTAGCGGGGGGCTATCCTAACGAGCAGTACTTC	CASSLSLAGGYPNEQYF
NA	TRBJ1-5	TRBV12-5	NA	TGTGCTAGTGGTTTATCGGGAGGCAATCAGCCCCAGCATTTT	CASGLSGGNQPQHF
NA	TRBJ1-2	TRBV27	few	TGTGCCAGCACCTCAGGGTTTGAGGGCTACACCTTC	CASTSGFEGYTF
TRBD2	TRBJ2-3	TRBV7-2	NA	TGTGCCAGCAGCCTCAGACTAGCGGGGCTACCAGATACGCAGTATTTT	CASSLRLAGLPDTQYF
NA	TRBJ1-4	TRBV11-2	NA	TGTGCCAGCAGCGATACAGGAGGGACAAATGAAAAACTGTTTTTT	CASSDTGGTNEKLFF
NA	TRBJ1-2	TRBV2	NA	TGTGCCAGCAGCGGAGGGGGGTTCTATGGCTACACCTTC	CASSGGGFYGYTF
TRBD1	TRBJ1-6	TRBV27	NA	TGTGCCAGCAGTTCCCTCCCGGGACAGGGAGGTTCACCCCTCCACTTT	CASSSLPGQGGSPLHF
NA	TRBJ2-4	TRBV7-2	NA	TGTGCCAGCAGCTTGGTAACTCTGGACATTCAGTACTTC	CASSLVTLDIQYF
TRBD1	TRBJ2-7	TRBV30	NA	TGTGCCTGGAGTGCCGGGGCGACAGGGGCCTACGAGCAGTACTTC	CAWSAGATGAYEQYF
NA	TRBJ2-3	TRBV7-9	NA	TGTGCCAGCAGCTTATCGACGGGGGGCCTCACAGATACGCAGTATTTT	CASSLSTGGLTDTQYF
TRBD2	TRBJ2-7	TRBV28	NA	TGTGCCAGCAGTTTCCAGTCGGGAGGGAACGAGCAGTACTTC	CASSFQSGGNEQYF
TRBD1	TRBJ1-1	TRBV30	NA	TGTGCCTGGAGTCCACAGGGGACTCAGGTCACTGAAGCTTTCTTT	CAWSPQGTQVTEAFF
NA	TRBJ1-1	TRBV14	NA	TGTGCCAGCAGCCCTTACAGGGCCCCAGGGAGGGCTTTCTTT	CASSPYRAPGRAFF
NA	TRBJ2-6	TRBV25-1	NA	TGTGCCAGCAGTTCTTGTGCAACTGGACAAAGTCGGGCCAACGTCCTGACTTTC	CASSSCATGQSRANVLTF
NA	TRBJ1-6	TRBV4-1	NA	TGCGCCAGCAGCCTCCGGGGAGGAGAAGGATCACCCCTCCACTTT	CASSLRGGEGSPLHF
NA	TRBJ1-2	TRBV9	NA	TGTGCCAGCAGCGTAGGGGCATCAGGGATAGACTATGGCTACACCTTC	CASSVGASGIDYGYTF
TRBD2	TRBJ2-1	TRBV19	NA	TGTGCCAGTAGTATAGCCAGCGGGGGGGCGTTGGTCAATGAGCAGTTCTTC	CASSIASGGALVNEQFF
NA	TRBJ1-2	TRBV7-9	once	TGTGCCAGCAGCTTGGGGACAAGGACCTATGGCTACACCTTC	CASSLGTRTYGYTF
TRBD1	TRBJ1-1	TRBV14	NA	TGTGCCAGCAGCCAAATGACACTGGGGGACAGGGCTTCGGACACTGAAGCTTTCTTT	CASSQMTLGDRASDTEAFF
TRBD1	TRBJ1-5	TRBV19	few	TGTGCCAGTAGCTCGGACAGGGTCAATCAGCCCCAGCATTTT	CASSSDRVNQPQHF
NA	TRBJ2-5	TRBV4-1	NA	TGCGCCAGCAGCCCTACTCCATCATACAGGGCCCAAGAGACCCAGTACTTC	CASSPTPSYRAQETQYF
NA	TRBJ2-1	TRBV7-2	NA	TGTGCCAGCAGCTTATACGGGTTCGAGCAGTTCTTC	CASSLYGFEQFF
TRBD1	TRBJ2-3	TRBV7-7	NA	TGTGCTAGCAGTCAAGACAGGGTCACAGATACGCAGTATTTT	CASSQDRVTDTQYF
TRBD1	TRBJ2-3	TRBV4-1	NA	TGCGCCAGCAGCCAGTCGACAGGGTCCTGGATGCATTTT	CASSQSTGSWMHF
NA	TRBJ1-2	TRBV11-2	few	TGTGCCAGCAGCTTAGTTGATTTGTCAGGAGTCTATGGCTACACCTTC	CASSLVDLSGVYGYTF
TRBD1	TRBJ2-5	TRBV28	NA	TGTGCCACCAGGGGACAGGTCCAAGAGACCCAGTACTTC	CATRGQVQETQYF
TRBD2	TRBJ2-1	TRBV2	once	TGTGCCAGCACTACAGTAGCGGGGGGCGGCAATGAGCAGTTCTTC	CASTTVAGGGNEQFF
TRBD2	TRBJ2-7	TRBV5-6	NA	TGTGCCAGCAGCTTGGTTGGGGGGGACGAGCAGTACTTC	CASSLVGGDEQYF
NA	TRBJ1-5	TRBV4-1	few	TGCGCCAGCAGCCAAGAAGCCAGGGTGGATCAGCCCCAGCATTTT	CASSQEARVDQPQHF
NA	TRBJ1-5	TRBV19	NA	TGTGCCAGTAGTAGAACGCCGATCTATAGCAATCAGCCCCAGCATTTT	CASSRTPIYSNQPQHF
NA	TRBJ2-7	TRBV11-1	few	TGTGCCAGCAGCTTAAGACTGGGATCCTACGAGCAGTACTTC	CASSLRLGSYEQYF
NA	TRBJ1-5	TRBV2	NA	TGTGCCAGCAGTCAATCAGAGAATCAGCCCCAGCATTTT	CASSQSENQPQHF
NA	TRBJ1-1	TRBV5-1	NA	TGCGCCAGCAGCGTCTTACCGGCAGGGCCGGACACTGAAGCTTTCTTT	CASSVLPAGPDTEAFF
NA	TRBJ2-5	TRBV5-1	NA	TGCGCCAGCAGCTTGTCTGCCTCCGTCGGTGAGACCCAGTACTTC	CASSLSASVGETQYF
NA	TRBJ2-1	TRBV27	once	TGTGCCAGCAGTGCCGCGAGGGGGGGCACCTACAATGAGCAGTTCTTC	CASSAARGGTYNEQFF
TRBD1	TRBJ2-7	TRBV27	NA	TGTGCCAGCAGTCAGACCGGGCCCAGGGGGCCCTACGAGCAGTACTTC	CASSQTGPRGPYEQYF
NA	TRBJ1-1	TRBV29-1	NA	TGCAGCGTTGAGATCGGACAGATGAACACTGAAGCTTTCTTT	CSVEIGQMNTEAFF
NA	TRBJ2-3	TRBV13	NA	TGTGCCAGCAGCCCGTACAGGCTTAGCACAGATACGCAGTATTTT	CASSPYRLSTDTQYF
NA	TRBJ2-1	TRBV5-4	NA	TGTGCCAGCAGCTTGTTTTCAGGGGTTGAGCAGTTCTTC	CASSLFSGVEQFF
NA	TRBJ1-5	TRBV15	NA	TGTGCCACCAGCAGACAGGGGTTCGCCGATCAGCCCCAGCATTTT	CATSRQGFADQPQHF
NA	TRBJ1-1	TRBV30	NA	TGTGCCTGGACCCAATCCCCTTTGAACACTGAAGCTTTCTTT	CAWTQSPLNTEAFF
TRBD1	TRBJ2-2	TRBV7-9	NA	TGTGCCAGCAGCTCCTGGACAGGGGGCCCCGGGGAGCTGTTTTTT	CASSSWTGGPGELFF
TRBD1	TRBJ1-1	TRBV15	NA	TGTGCCACCAGCAGGGGGACAGGGAACACTGAAGCTTTCTTT	CATSRGTGNTEAFF